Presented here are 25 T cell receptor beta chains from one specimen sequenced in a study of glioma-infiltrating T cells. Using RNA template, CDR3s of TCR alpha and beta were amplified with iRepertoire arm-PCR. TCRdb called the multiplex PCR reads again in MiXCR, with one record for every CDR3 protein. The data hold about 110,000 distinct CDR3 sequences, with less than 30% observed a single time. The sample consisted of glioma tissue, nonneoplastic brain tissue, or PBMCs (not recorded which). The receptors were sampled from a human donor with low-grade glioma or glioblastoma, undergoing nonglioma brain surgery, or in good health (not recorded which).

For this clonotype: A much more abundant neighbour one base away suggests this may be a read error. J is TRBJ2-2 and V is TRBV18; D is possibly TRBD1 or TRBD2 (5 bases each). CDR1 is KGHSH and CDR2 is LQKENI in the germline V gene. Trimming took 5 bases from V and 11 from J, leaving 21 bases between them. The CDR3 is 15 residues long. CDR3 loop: CASSSNGASREELFF. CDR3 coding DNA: TGTGCCAGCTCATCAAACGGGGCAAGCCGCGAAGAGCTGTTTTTT. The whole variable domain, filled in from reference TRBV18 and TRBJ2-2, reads NAGVMQNPRHLVRRRGQEARLRCSPMKGHSHVYWYRQLPEEGLKFMVYLQKENIIDESGMPKERFSAEFPKEGPSILRIQQVVRGDSAAYFCASSSNGASREELFFGEGSRLTVL.

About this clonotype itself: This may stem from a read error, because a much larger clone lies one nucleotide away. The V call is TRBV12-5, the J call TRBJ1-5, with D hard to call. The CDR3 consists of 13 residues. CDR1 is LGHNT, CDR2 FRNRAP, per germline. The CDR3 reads CASGLVNPQPRHF. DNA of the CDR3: TGTGCTAGTGGTTTGGTAAACCCGCAGCCCCGGCATTTT.

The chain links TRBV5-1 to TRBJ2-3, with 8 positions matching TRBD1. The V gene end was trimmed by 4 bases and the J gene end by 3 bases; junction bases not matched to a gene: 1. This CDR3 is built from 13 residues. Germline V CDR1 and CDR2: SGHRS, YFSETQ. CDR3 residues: CASSGQGTDTQYF. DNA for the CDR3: TGCGCCAGCAGCGGACAGGGAACAGATACGCAGTATTTT.

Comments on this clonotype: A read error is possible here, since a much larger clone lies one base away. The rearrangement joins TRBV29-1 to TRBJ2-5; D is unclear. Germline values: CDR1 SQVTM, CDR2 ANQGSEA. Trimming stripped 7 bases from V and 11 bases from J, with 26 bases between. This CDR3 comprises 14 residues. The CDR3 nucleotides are TGCAGCGATGGAGTACCGAGGTCCAACAATGAGCAGTACTTC. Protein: CSDGVPRSNNEQYF.

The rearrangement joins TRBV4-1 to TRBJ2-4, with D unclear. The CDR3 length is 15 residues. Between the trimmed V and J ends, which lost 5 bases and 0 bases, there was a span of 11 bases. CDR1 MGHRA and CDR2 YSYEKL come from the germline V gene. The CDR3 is CASSLEVLAKNIQYF. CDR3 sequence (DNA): TGCGCCAGCAGCTTAGAGGTGTTAGCCAAAAACATTCAGTACTTC.

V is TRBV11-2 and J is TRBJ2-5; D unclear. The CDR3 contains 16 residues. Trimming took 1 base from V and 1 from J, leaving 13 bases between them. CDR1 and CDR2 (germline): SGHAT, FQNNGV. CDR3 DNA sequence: TGTGCCAGCAGCTTAGTGGCAGGCAAAACCCAAGAGACCCAGTACTTC. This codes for CASSLVAGKTQETQYF.

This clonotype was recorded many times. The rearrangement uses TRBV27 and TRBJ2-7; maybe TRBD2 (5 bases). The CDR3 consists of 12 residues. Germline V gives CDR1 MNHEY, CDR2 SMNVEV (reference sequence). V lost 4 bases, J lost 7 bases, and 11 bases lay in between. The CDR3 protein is CASSSRGIEQYF. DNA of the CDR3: TGTGCCAGCAGTTCTCGAGGGATTGAGCAGTACTTC.

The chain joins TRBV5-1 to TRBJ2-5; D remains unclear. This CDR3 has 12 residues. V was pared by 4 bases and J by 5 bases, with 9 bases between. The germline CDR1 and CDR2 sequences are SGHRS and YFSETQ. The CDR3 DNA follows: TGCGCCAGCAGCGAGGACGGGGAGACCCAGTACTTC. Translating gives CASSEDGETQYF.

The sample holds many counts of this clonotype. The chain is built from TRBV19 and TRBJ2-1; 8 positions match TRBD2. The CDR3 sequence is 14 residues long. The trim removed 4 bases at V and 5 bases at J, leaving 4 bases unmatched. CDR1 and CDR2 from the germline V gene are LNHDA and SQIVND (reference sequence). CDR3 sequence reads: CASSKAGANNEQFF. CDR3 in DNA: TGTGCCAGTAGTAAAGCGGGGGCCAACAATGAGCAGTTCTTC.

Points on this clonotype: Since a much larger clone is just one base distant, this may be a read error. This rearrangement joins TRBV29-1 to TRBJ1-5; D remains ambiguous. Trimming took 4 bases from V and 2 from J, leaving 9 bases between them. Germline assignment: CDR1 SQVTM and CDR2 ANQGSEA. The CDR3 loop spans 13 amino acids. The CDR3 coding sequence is TGCAGCGTTGTCGGGATAGGCAATCAGCCCCAGCATTTT. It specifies CSVVGIGNQPQHF.

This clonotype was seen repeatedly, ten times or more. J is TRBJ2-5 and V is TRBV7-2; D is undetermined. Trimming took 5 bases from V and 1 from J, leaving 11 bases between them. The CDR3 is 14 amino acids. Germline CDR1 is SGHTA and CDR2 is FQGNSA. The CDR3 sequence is CASSPDWLQETQYF. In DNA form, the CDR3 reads TGTGCCAGCAGCCCAGACTGGCTCCAAGAGACCCAGTACTTC.

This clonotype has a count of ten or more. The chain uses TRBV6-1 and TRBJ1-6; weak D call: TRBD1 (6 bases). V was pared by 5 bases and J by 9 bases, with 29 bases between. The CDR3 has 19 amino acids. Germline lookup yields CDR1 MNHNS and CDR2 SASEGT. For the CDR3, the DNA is TGTGCCAGCAGTTTTCGAGGACAGAGTTCTGCTCCTACCGGTTCACCCCTCCACTTT. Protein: CASSFRGQSSAPTGSPLHF.

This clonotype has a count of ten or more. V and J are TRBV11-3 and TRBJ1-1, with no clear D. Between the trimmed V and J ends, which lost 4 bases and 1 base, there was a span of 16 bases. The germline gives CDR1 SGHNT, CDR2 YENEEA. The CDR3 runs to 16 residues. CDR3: CASSSKIGYWNTEAFF. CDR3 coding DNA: TGTGCCAGCAGCTCTAAAATTGGGTATTGGAACACTGAAGCTTTCTTT.

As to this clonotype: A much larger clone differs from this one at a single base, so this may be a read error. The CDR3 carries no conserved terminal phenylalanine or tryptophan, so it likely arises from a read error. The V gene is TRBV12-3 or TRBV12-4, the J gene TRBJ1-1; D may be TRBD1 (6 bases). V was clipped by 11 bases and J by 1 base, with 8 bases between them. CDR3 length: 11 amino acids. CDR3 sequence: CASGQNTEAFL. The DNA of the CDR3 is TGTGCCTCGGGACAGAACACTGAAGCTTTCCTT.

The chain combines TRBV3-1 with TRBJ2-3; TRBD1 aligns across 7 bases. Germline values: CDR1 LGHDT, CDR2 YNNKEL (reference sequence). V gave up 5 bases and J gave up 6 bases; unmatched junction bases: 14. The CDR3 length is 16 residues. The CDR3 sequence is CASSEGRDRSIDTQYF. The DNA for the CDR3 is TGTGCCAGCAGCGAGGGCCGGGACAGATCTATCGATACGCAGTATTTT.

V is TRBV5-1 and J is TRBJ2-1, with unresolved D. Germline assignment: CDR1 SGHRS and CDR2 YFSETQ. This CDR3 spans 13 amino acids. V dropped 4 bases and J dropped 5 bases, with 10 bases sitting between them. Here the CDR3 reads CASSIGKNNEQFF. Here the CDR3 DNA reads TGCGCCAGCAGCATAGGGAAGAACAATGAGCAGTTCTTC.

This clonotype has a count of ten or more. The CDR3 is CATRTGVNSPLHF. In nucleotides, the CDR3 is TGTGCCACCCGGACAGGGGTCAATTCACCCCTCCACTTT. The chain links TRBV2 to TRBJ1-6, with 9 positions matching TRBD1. CDR3 size: 13 residues. The V gene end was trimmed by 10 bases and the J gene end by 7 bases; junction bases not matched to a gene: 5. The germline V gene encodes CDR1 SNHLY and CDR2 FYNNEI.

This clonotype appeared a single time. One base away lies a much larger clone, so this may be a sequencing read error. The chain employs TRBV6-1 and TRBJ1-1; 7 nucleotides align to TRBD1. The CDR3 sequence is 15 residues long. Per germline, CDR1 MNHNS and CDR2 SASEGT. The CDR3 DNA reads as TGTGCCAGCAGTCCGAGGACAGGAACGAACACTAAAGCTTTCTTT. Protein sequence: CASSPRTGTNTKAFF.

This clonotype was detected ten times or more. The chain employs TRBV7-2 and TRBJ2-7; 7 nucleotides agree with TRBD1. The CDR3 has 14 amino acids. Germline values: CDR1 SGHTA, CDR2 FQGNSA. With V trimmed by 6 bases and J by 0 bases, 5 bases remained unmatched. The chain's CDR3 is CASRQGPSSYEQYF. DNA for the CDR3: TGTGCCAGCAGACAGGGGCCTAGCTCCTACGAGCAGTACTTC.

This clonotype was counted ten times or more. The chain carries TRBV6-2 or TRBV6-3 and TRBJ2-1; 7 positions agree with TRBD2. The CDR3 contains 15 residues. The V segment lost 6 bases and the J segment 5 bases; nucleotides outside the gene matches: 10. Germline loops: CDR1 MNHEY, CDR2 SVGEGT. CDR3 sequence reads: CASSPGGSRDNEQFF. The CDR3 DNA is TGTGCCAGCAGCCCCGGCGGGAGTCGTGACAATGAGCAGTTCTTC.

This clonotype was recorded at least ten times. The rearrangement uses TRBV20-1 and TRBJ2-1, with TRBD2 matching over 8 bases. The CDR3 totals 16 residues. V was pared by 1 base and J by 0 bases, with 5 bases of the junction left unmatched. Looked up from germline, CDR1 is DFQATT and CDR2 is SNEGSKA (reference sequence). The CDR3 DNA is TGCAGTGCTAGAGTCAGCGGGGGCTTCTCCTACAATGAGCAGTTCTTC. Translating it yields CSARVSGGFSYNEQFF.

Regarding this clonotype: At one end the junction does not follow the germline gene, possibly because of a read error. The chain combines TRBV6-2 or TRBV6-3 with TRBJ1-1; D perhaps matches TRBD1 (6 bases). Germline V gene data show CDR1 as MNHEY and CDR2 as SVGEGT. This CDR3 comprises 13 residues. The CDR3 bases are TGTGCCAGCAGTTATCAGGGGACCTCTGAAGCTTTCTTC. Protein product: CASSYQGTSEAFF.

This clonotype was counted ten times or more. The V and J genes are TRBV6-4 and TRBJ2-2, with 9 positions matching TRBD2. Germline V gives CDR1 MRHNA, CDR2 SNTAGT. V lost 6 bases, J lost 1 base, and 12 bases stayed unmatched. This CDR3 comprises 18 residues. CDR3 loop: CASSRLAEFSGNTGELFF. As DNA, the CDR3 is TGTGCCAGCAGCAGACTAGCGGAGTTCTCAGGGAACACCGGGGAGCTGTTTTTT.

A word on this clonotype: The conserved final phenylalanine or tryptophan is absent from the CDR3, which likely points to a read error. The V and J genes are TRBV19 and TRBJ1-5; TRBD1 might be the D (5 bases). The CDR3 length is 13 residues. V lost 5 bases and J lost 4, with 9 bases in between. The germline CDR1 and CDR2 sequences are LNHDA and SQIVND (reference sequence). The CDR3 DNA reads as TGTGCCAGTAGTTGGGACGTTAATCAGCCCCAGCATCTT. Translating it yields CASSWDVNQPQHL.

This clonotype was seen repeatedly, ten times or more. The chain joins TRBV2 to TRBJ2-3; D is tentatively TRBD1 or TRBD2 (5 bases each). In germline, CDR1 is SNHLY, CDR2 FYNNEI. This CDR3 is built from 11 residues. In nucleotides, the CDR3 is TGTGCTGAGGGGAGAAGAGATACGCAGTATTTT. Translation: CAEGRRDTQYF.